The 18 T cell receptor beta chains listed next were all sequenced from one sample in a study of T cell responses to AZD1222 COVID-19 vaccine. Sequencing used immunoSEQ multiplex PCR; TCRdb keeps in-frame clones, though not all of them. The repertoire includes 150,000 to 200,000 clones, 80% to 95% of them detected once, and over 0.95% sits in the top ten. The sample consisted of peripheral blood, taken 28 days after the second AZD1222 dose. These receptors were collected from an adult who received the AZD1222 COVID-19 vaccine.

The chain combines TRBV5-6 with TRBJ2-7; no firm D call. The V end was cut by 4 bases, the J end by 0 bases, with 8 bases between. Germline CDR1 and CDR2: SGHDT and YYEEEE. The CDR3 consists of 13 residues. CDR3 coding DNA: TGTGCCAGCAGCCGGGTCGACTCCTACGAGCAGTACTTC. This encodes CASSRVDSYEQYF.

This sequence joins TRBV9 and TRBJ1-1; TRBD1 might be the D (5 bases). V was clipped by 3 bases and J by 8 bases, with 17 bases between them. From germline, CDR1 is SGDLS and CDR2 YYNGEE. This CDR3 spans 14 amino acids. CDR3 loop: CASSADGRGREAFF. DNA for the CDR3: TGTGCCAGCAGCGCTGATGGGAGGGGAAGGGAAGCTTTCTTT.

CDR3 loop: CAISESGRETQYF. The CDR3 bases are TGTGCCATCAGTGAGTCAGGGAGGGAGACCCAGTACTTC. The rearrangement uses TRBV10-3 and TRBJ2-5; D may be TRBD2 (6 bases). Trimming cost V 0 bases and J 5 bases, with 7 bases left between them. Germline lookup yields CDR1 ENHRY and CDR2 SYGVKD. The CDR3 is 13 amino acids.

The J gene is TRBJ2-5, the V gene TRBV7-7; 7 positions match TRBD1. The length of the CDR3 is 16 residues. V dropped 5 bases and J dropped 1; count of bases not matched to a gene: 10. CDR1 and CDR2 (germline): SSHAT, FNYEAQ (reference sequence). CDR3 DNA: TGTGCCAGCAGCCTTGGGACAGTGGGGGTCCAAGAGACCCAGTACTTC. Amino acids: CASSLGTVGVQETQYF.

J is TRBJ1-1 and V is TRBV12-3 or TRBV12-4; 7 bases are shared with TRBD1. J gave up 4 bases and V 7 bases, and 6 bases lay outside the gene matches. The CDR3 loop spans 13 amino acids. CDR3 DNA sequence: TGTGCCAGCAACACAGGGGTCGGCACTGAAGCTTTCTTT. Translation gives CASNTGVGTEAFF.

Points on this clone: Additional DNA sequences in this sample encode the identical CDR3. The V gene is TRBV18, the J gene TRBJ1-5; D is possibly TRBD1 (6 bases). The ends were cut back, 1 base at V and 5 bases at J, with 6 bases in the middle. The germline CDR1 and CDR2 sequences are KGHSH and LQKENI. The CDR3 is made up of 13 amino acids. The CDR3 sequence: CASSPQGDQPQHF. The CDR3 nucleotides read TGTGCCAGCTCACCACAGGGGGATCAGCCCCAGCATTTT.

The CDR3 sequence: CAISEPTLQGVGADTQYF. Written as DNA, the CDR3 is TGTGCCATCAGTGAACCAACTCTTCAGGGAGTTGGCGCAGATACGCAGTATTTT. J is TRBJ2-3 and V is TRBV10-3, with D perhaps matching TRBD1 or TRBD2 (5 bases each). Germline V gene lookup returns CDR1 ENHRY and CDR2 SYGVKD. The CDR3 is 18 amino acids. V was clipped by 3 bases and J by 4 bases, with 23 bases between them.

The V and J genes are TRBV27 and TRBJ1-1, with D tentatively TRBD1 (6 bases). Germline values: CDR1 MNHEY, CDR2 SMNVEV (reference sequence). Trimming pared 7 bases from V and 5 bases from J, leaving 14 bases between. This CDR3 is 13 amino acids long. As DNA, the CDR3 is TGTGCCAGCACCCCCGGGGGGGCGACTGAAGCTTTCTTT. This sequence encodes CASTPGGATEAFF.

The chain uses TRBV19 and TRBJ1-1; tentative D call: TRBD1 (5 bases). The CDR3 covers 16 residues. The V end was cut by 0 bases, the J end by 2 bases, with 13 bases between. In germline, CDR1 is LNHDA, CDR2 SQIVND (reference sequence). DNA of the CDR3: TGTGCCAGTAGTATAGATGCGGCAGGGAGAAACACTGAAGCTTTCTTT. The encoded protein is CASSIDAAGRNTEAFF.

The rearrangement joins TRBV11-2 to TRBJ1-5, with no clear D. The CDR3 runs to 12 residues. Looked up from germline, CDR1 is SGHAT and CDR2 is FQNNGV. Trimming removed 4 bases at V and 6 bases at J, with 7 bases between. CDR3 sequence: CASSSLGQPQHF. The CDR3 DNA reads TGTGCCAGCAGCTCCTTGGGTCAGCCCCAGCATTTT.

This rearrangement joins TRBV6-1 to TRBJ1-6, with 7 nucleotides matching TRBD1. CDR3 size: 16 residues. CDR1 MNHNS and CDR2 SASEGT come from the germline V gene. The V segment lost 3 bases and the J segment 0 bases; nucleotides outside the gene matches: 2. The CDR3 sequence is CASSEDRSSYNSPLHF. Written as DNA, the CDR3 is TGTGCCAGCAGTGAGGACAGGAGCTCCTATAATTCACCCCTCCACTTT.

The CDR3 coding sequence is TGTGCCAGCAGCTTAGGCAGCGGGAGCTCTGGAAACACCATATATTTT. Residues: CASSLGSGSSGNTIYF. The rearrangement links TRBV7-9 to TRBJ1-3; no definite D call. CDR1 and CDR2 from the germline V gene are SEHNR and FQNEAQ (reference sequence). Trimming removed 1 base at V and 0 bases at J, with 10 bases between. This CDR3 is built from 16 residues.

This clone was observed once. This sequence joins TRBV6-5 and TRBJ2-2; 9 bases map to TRBD1. CDR1 is MNHEY, CDR2 SVGAGI, per germline. The V gene end was trimmed by 6 bases and the J gene end by 3 bases; junction bases not matched to a gene: 5. The CDR3 runs 15 residues. In DNA form, the CDR3 reads TGTGCCAGCAGGGCAGACAGGGGGTACACCGGGGAGCTGTTTTTT. It encodes CASRADRGYTGELFF.

This chain connects TRBV27 to TRBJ2-1; TRBD1 aligns across 9 bases. With 3 bases clipped from V and 4 bases from J, the junction kept 16 bases outside the gene matches. This CDR3 region has 19 residues. Germline V gene data show CDR1 as MNHEY and CDR2 as SMNVEV (reference sequence). CDR3 sequence: CASSFGVGTGPKLYNEQFF. The CDR3 nucleotides read TGTGCCAGCAGTTTTGGGGTTGGGACAGGGCCGAAACTATACAATGAGCAGTTCTTC.

The chain has TRBV10-1 and TRBJ1-6, with D possibly TRBD1 on 5 matching bases. Between the trimmed V and J ends, which lost 5 bases and 9 bases, there was a span of 20 bases. CDR1 and CDR2 from the germline V gene are WNHNN and SYGVQD (reference sequence). The CDR3 is 16 amino acids. CDR3 sequence (DNA): TGCGCCAGCAGTAGACAGCCAGGGAACCATGGTTCACCCCTCCACTTT. Translating it yields CASSRQPGNHGSPLHF.

This chain uses TRBV28 with TRBJ2-2, with TRBD1 identical over 7 bases. Germline V lookup: CDR1 MDHEN, CDR2 SYDVKM. V was clipped by 8 bases and J by 5 bases; unmatched bases: 14. The CDR3 extends over 16 amino acids. The CDR3 sequence: CASLESDRAGTGELFF. In DNA, the CDR3 is TGTGCCAGCTTAGAATCCGACAGGGCAGGGACCGGGGAGCTGTTTTTT.

V and J are TRBV7-2 and TRBJ2-5, with D possibly TRBD1 on 6 matching bases. With 3 bases removed from V and 5 bases from J, the gap between germline ends came to 10 bases. Germline CDR1 SGHTA, CDR2 FQGNSA. This CDR3 is built from 13 residues. CDR3 amino acids: CASSFAGVETQYF. The CDR3 DNA follows: TGTGCCAGCAGCTTTGCAGGGGTGGAGACCCAGTACTTC.

CDR3 nucleotides: TGTGCCAGCAGTTGGGAGGGGGGGGGCTTTGAGCAGTTCTTC. Translation gives CASSWEGGGFEQFF. J is TRBJ2-1 and V is TRBV6-5, with a possible D match to TRBD2 (7 bases). Germline V gene lookup returns CDR1 MNHEY and CDR2 SVGAGI. The V and J ends lost 4 bases and 9 bases respectively, with 16 bases between them. The CDR3 length is 14 residues.